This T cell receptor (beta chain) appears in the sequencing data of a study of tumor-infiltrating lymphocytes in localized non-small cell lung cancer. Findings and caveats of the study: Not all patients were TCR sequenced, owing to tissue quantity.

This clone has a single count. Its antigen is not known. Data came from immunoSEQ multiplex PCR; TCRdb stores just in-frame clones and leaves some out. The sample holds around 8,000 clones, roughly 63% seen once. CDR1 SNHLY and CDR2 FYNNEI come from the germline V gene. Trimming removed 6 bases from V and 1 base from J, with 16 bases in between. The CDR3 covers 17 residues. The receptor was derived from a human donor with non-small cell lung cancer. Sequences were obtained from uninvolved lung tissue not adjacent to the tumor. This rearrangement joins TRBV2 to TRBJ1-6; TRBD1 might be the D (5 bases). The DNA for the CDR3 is TGTGCCAGCAGGGGCCCCACCAGGGTGTCCTATAATTCACCCCTCCACTTT. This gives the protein CASRGPTRVSYNSPLHF.